This T cell receptor beta chain was captured by sequencing in a study of identical twins' blood T cells. Study processing details: Clonotypes per individual ranged from about 100,000 to nearly 550,000. TCRdb analysed the 5' RACE reads with MiXCR anew, one entry per CDR3 protein. Clone size and V and J calls follow TCRdb, not the original study. The sample yields fewer than 450,000 distinct CDR3 sequences, roughly 27% seen once. This clonotype appeared a few times. This TCR came from a woman aged 18-49 years in good health. The sample comprised PBMCs.

The CDR3 region is CASSHTTSDTGELFF. The CDR3 bases are TGCGCCAGCAGCCATACGACTAGCGACACCGGGGAGCTGTTTTTT. The J gene is TRBJ2-2, the V gene TRBV4-3; TRBD2 agrees at 8 bases. Germline CDR1 reads LGHNA; CDR2 reads YSLEER. The ends lost 3 bases at V and 3 bases at J; junction bases unmatched: 3. This CDR3 is built from 15 residues.